The present entry profiles one T cell receptor (beta chain) with its context. Its antigen is currently unknown. Germline V gene data show CDR1 as SGHTA and CDR2 as FQGNSA. The ends were cut back, 5 bases at V and 3 bases at J, with 11 bases in the middle. This CDR3 has 14 amino acids. Timing groups of about 4 and about 12 weeks for second doses were pooled. The source of the sample is a study of T cell responses to AZD1222 COVID-19 vaccine. Study-wide findings and caveats: Spike-specific TCR breadth and depth grew following two AZD1222 doses. All repertoire sampling was performed exclusively after the peak T cell response. The CD4 TCRs associated with vaccination extended across spike and predominated at 160-218 and 743-854.

The table came from immunoSEQ multiplex PCR; TCRdb's copy has only in-frame clones and leaves some out. The table has some 150,000 clones, 80% to 95% seen once. The rearrangement links TRBV7-2 to TRBJ2-1; D is possibly TRBD1 (6 bases). This TCR was sampled from an adult who received the AZD1222 COVID-19 vaccine. The specimen comprised peripheral blood, sampled 28 days after the second AZD1222 dose. The CDR3 region is CASSKGDNYNEQFF. The CDR3 DNA reads TGTGCCAGCAGCAAGGGGGACAACTACAATGAGCAGTTCTTC.